This T cell receptor beta chain was obtained from a study of T cells in localized non-small cell lung cancer. As regards this clone: Its antigen remains unidentified.

The ends were cut back, 2 bases at V and 7 bases at J, with 12 bases in the middle. Germline-derived CDR1 and CDR2 are SGHRS and YFSETQ. CDR3 length equals 13 residues. Study observations and caveats: Clonality peaked in uninvolved adjacent lung rather than tumor. There was an association of higher blood T cell density with longer overall survival.

The method was immunoSEQ multiplex PCR; TCRdb's version includes in-frame clones alone and lacks a portion of them. The repertoire holds tens of thousands of clones, with more than 70% as singletons. Source: peripheral blood mononuclear cells, taken before any cancer treatment. The sequence derives from a woman aged 40-70 years with stage III lung adenocarcinoma. The J gene is TRBJ2-5, the V gene TRBV5-1; D is unclear. This CDR3 is CASSLGQVGTQYF. The CDR3 nucleotides are TGCGCCAGCAGCTTAGGGCAGGTGGGGACCCAGTACTTC.